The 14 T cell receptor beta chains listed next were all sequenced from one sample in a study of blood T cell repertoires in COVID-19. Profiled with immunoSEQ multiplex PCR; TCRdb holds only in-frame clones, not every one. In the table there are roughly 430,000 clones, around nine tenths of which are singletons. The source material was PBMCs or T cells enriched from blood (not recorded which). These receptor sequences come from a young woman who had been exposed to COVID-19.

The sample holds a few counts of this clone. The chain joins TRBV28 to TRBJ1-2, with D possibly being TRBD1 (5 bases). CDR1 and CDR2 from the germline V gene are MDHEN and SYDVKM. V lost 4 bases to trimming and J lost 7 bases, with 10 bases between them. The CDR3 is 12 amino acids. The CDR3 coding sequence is TGTGCCAGCAGTTCCCCCGGGGGTGGCTACACCTTC. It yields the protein CASSSPGGGYTF.

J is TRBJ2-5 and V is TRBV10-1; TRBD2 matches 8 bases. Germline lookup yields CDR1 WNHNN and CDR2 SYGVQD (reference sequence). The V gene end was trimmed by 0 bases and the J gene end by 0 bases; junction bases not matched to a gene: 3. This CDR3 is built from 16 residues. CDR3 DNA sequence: TGCGCCAGCAGTGAGTCTTTGCGGGGGGACCAAGAGACCCAGTACTTC. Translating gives CASSESLRGDQETQYF.

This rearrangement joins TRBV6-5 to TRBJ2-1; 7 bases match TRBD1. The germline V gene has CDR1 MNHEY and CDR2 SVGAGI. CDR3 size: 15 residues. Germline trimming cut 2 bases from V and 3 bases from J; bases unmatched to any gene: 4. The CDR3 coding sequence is TGTGCCAGCAGTTACGGCGACAGGGTCTACAATGAGCAGTTCTTC. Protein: CASSYGDRVYNEQFF.

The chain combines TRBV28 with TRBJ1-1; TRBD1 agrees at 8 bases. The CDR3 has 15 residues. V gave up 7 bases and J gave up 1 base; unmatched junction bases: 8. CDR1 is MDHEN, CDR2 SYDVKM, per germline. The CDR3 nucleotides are TGTGCCAGCACCGCTACAGGGGGTGCGAACACTGAAGCTTTCTTT. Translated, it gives CASTATGGANTEAFF.

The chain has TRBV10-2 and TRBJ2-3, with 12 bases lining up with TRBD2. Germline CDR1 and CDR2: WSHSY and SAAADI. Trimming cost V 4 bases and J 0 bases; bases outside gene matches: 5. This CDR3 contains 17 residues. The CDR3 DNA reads TGCGCCAGCAGTGGACTAGCGGGGGCAACTAGCACAGATACGCAGTATTTT. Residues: CASSGLAGATSTDTQYF.

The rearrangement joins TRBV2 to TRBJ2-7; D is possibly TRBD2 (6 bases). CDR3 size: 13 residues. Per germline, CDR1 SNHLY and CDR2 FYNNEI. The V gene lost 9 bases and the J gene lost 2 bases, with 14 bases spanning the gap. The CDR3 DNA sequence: TGTGCCAGTTCTAGCGAGACCGCCTACGAGCAGTACTTC. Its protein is CASSSETAYEQYF.

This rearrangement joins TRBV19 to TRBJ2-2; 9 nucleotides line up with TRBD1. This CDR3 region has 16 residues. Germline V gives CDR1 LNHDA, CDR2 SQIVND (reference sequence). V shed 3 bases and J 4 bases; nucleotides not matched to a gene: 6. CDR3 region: CASSMDRGAGTGELFF. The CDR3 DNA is TGTGCCAGTAGTATGGACAGGGGCGCGGGCACCGGGGAGCTGTTTTTT.

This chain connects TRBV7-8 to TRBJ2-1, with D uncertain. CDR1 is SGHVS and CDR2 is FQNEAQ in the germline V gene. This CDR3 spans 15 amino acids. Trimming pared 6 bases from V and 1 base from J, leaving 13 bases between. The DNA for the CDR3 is TGTGCCAGCAGGGTAGCCTCTGGATCCTACAATGAGCAGTTCTTC. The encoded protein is CASRVASGSYNEQFF.

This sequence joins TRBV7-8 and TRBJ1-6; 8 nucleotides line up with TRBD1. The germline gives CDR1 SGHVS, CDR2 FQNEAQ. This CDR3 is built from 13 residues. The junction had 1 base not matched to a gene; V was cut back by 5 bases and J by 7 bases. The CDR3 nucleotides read TGTGCCAGCAGCCGGGACAGGAATTCACCCCTCCACTTT. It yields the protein CASSRDRNSPLHF.

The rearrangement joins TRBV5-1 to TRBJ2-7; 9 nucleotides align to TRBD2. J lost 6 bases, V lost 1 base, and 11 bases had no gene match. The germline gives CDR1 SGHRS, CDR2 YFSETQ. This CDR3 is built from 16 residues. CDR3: CASSLSGAGGLLEQYF. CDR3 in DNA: TGCGCCAGCAGCTTGTCGGGGGCGGGAGGGCTCCTCGAGCAGTACTTC. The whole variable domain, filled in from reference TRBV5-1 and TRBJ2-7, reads KAGVTQTPRYLIKTRGQQVTLSCSPISGHRSVSWYQQTPGQGLQFLFEYFSETQRNKGNFPGRFSGRQFSNSRSEMNVSTLELGDSALYLCASSLSGAGGLLEQYFGPGTRLTVT.

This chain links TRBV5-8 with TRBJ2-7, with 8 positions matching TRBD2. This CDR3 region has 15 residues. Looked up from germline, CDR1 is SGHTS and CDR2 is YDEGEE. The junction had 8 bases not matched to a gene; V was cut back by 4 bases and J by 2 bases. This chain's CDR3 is CASSLARGGAYEQYF. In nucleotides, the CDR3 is TGTGCCAGCAGCCTTGCCCGGGGGGGAGCCTACGAGCAGTACTTC.

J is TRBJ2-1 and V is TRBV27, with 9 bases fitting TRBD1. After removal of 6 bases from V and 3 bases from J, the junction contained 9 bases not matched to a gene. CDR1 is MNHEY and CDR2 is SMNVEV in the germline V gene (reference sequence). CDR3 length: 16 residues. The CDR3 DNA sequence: TGTGCCAGCAGAGGGGTACAGGGGGCGGTCTACAATGAGCAGTTCTTC. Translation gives CASRGVQGAVYNEQFF.

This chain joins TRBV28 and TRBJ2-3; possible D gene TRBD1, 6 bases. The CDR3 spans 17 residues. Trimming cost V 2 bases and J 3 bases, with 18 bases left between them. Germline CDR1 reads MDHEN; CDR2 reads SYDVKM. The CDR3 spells CASSLPPQGIGTDTQYF. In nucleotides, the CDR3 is TGTGCCAGCAGTTTACCCCCCCAGGGGATCGGAACAGATACGCAGTATTTT.

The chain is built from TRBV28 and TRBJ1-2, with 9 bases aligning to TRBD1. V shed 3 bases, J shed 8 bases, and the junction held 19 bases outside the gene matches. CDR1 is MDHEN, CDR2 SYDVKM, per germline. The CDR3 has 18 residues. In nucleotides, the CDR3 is TGTGCCAGCAGTTTCTATCTCCCCGAAACAGGGGGCGCGGGGGGCTACACCTTC. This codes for CASSFYLPETGGAGGYTF.